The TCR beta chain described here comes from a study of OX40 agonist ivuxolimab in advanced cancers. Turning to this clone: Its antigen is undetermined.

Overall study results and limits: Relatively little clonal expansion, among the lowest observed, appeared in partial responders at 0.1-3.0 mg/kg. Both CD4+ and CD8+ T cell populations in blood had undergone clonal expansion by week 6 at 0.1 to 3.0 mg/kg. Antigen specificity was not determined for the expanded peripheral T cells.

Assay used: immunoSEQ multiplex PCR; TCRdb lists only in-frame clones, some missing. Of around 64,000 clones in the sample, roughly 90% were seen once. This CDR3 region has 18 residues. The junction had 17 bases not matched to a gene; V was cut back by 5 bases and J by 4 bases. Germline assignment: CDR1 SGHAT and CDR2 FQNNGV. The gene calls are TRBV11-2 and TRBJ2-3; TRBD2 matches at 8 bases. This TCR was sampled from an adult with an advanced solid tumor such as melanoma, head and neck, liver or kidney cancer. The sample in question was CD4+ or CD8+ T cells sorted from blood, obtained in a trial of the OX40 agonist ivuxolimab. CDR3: CASSSRVAGPNTSDTQYF. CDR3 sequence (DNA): TGTGCCAGCAGCAGCCGGGTAGCGGGGCCGAACACCTCAGATACGCAGTATTTT.